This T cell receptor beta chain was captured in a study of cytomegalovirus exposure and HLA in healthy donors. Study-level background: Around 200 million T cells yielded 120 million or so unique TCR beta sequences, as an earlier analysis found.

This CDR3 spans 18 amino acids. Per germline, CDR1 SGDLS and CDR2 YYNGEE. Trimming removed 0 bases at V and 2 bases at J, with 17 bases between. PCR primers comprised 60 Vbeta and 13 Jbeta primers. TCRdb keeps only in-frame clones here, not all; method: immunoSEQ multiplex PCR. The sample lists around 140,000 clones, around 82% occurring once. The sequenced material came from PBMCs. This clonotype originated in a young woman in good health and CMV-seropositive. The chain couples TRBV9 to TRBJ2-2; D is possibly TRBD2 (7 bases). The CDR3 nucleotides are TGTGCCAGCAGCGTAGCGGGAGGCCGGGGGCCTAACACCGGGGAGCTGTTTTTT. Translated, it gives CASSVAGGRGPNTGELFF.